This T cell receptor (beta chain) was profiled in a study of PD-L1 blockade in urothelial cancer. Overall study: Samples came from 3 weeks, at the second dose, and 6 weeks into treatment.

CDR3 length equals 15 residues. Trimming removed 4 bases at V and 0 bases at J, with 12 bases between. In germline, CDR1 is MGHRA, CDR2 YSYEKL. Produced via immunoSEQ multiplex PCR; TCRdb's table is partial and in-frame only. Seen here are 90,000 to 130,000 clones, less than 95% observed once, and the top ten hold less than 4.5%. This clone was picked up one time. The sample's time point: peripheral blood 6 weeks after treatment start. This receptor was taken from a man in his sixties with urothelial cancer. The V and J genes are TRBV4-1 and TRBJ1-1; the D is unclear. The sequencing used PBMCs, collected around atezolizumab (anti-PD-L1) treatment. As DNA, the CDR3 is TGCGCCAGCAGCCGCGGGGAGCAACTGAACACTGAAGCTTTCTTT. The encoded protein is CASSRGEQLNTEAFF.